This T cell receptor (beta chain) emerged from a study of shared clonotypes between healthy human individuals. Germline-derived CDR1 and CDR2 are SGHRS and YFSETQ. The CDR3 sequence is 13 residues long. V lost 5 bases and J 5 bases, leaving 10 bases between the germline ends. HIV-negative, healthy adults without recent acute infections or vaccinations were the donors. Per the original data handling: Sequence data from immunoSEQ were junction-only and lacked quality scores; consequently, filtering differed. The data were produced by immunoSEQ multiplex PCR, yet TCRdb's version contains in-frame clones alone and is incomplete. Clonal size and the V and J genes are those of that table, whereas D and trimming came from the DNA. The sample includes some 2,500,000 clones, over 85% of them seen just once.

This clonotype was sampled from a man between 18 and 35 years old in good health. Some clones in this sample may be carry-over from other donors' samples. This chain links TRBV5-1 with TRBJ2-2, with D possibly matching TRBD2 (5 bases). Sequenced: naive CD4+ T cells from PBMCs. Sample subset: CD45RA+ positively selected. CDR3 residues: CASRERTTGELFF. The CDR3 DNA is TGCGCCAGCAGAGAGCGGACGACCGGGGAGCTGTTTTTT.